One sample yielded the 27 T cell receptor beta chains listed below, sequenced in a study of OX40 agonist ivuxolimab in advanced cancers. Sequenced by immunoSEQ multiplex PCR; TCRdb stores in-frame clones only, minus some. The sample consists of some 59,000 clones, 87% of them appearing once. The sample was CD4+ or CD8+ T cells sorted from blood, taken in a trial of the OX40 agonist ivuxolimab. These receptors all come from an adult with an advanced solid tumor such as melanoma, head and neck, liver or kidney cancer.

This chain's CDR3 is CASKAGLGQGDTEAFF. The CDR3 nucleotides read TGTGCCAGCAAAGCAGGCCTCGGACAGGGGGACACTGAAGCTTTCTTT. The V call is TRBV2, the J call TRBJ1-1, with 10 bases identical to TRBD1. Trimming removed 7 bases from V and 3 bases from J; junction bases left unmatched: 11. Germline CDR1 SNHLY, CDR2 FYNNEI. This CDR3 has 16 residues.

The chain employs TRBV30 and TRBJ2-7, with 11 bases fitting TRBD2. J was trimmed by 5 bases and V by 1 base; bases with no gene match: 7. Per the germline V gene, CDR1 is GTSNPN and CDR2 is SVGIG (reference sequence). CDR3 length: 15 amino acids. In nucleotides, the CDR3 is TGTGCCTGGAGTGCCCAACTAGCGGGAGCCCACGAGCAGTACTTC. The encoded protein is CAWSAQLAGAHEQYF.

Only a few counts were recorded for this clone. The genes are TRBV6-6 and TRBJ1-6; tentatively, D is TRBD1 (5 bases). This CDR3 comprises 15 residues. Trimming left V 6 bases short and J 7 bases short, with 16 bases between. The germline V gene encodes CDR1 MNHNY and CDR2 SVGAGI (reference sequence). CDR3 region: CASRSAQGGNSPLHF. CDR3 DNA: TGTGCCAGCAGATCAGCTCAGGGTGGGAATTCACCCCTCCACTTT.

V and J are TRBV6-5 and TRBJ1-2; no clear D. The CDR3 is 14 residues long. Looked up from germline, CDR1 is MNHEY and CDR2 is SVGAGI. V was trimmed by 6 bases and J by 4 bases, leaving 15 bases between them. The DNA for the CDR3 is TGTGCCAGCAGATCGCCGGGAGGCGCCTATGGCTACACCTTC. Its protein is CASRSPGGAYGYTF.

This chain uses TRBV19 with TRBJ2-2, with D maybe TRBD2 (5 bases). V was cut by 0 bases and J by 0 bases, with 20 bases left in between. The CDR3 is 20 amino acids. Per the germline V gene, CDR1 is LNHDA and CDR2 is SQIVND (reference sequence). CDR3 bases: TGTGCCAGTAGTATAGATCTTAGAGGGAACGTGCCTCCGAACACCGGGGAGCTGTTTTTT. This translates into CASSIDLRGNVPPNTGELFF.

The chain couples TRBV7-9 to TRBJ2-5, with D unresolved. The CDR3 is 12 amino acids. Germline V gives CDR1 SEHNR, CDR2 FQNEAQ (reference sequence). Between the trimmed V and J ends, which lost 5 bases and 7 bases, there was a span of 11 bases. CDR3 region: CASSPSPGTQYF. The DNA for the CDR3 is TGTGCCAGCAGCCCCAGCCCCGGGACCCAGTACTTC.

The V call is TRBV5-1, the J call TRBJ1-4; possibly TRBD1 for D (5 bases). The CDR3 has 15 residues. Germline CDR1 SGHRS, CDR2 YFSETQ. V lost 4 bases and J lost 3, with 13 bases in between. CDR3 in DNA: TGCGCCAGCAGCCGATACGGGGGAGCTAATGAAAAACTGTTTTTT. Translation gives CASSRYGGANEKLFF.

J is TRBJ2-7 and V is TRBV11-2; TRBD2 matches 10 bases. The trim removed 5 bases at V and 2 bases at J, leaving 6 bases unmatched. The CDR3 totals 15 residues. Germline CDR1 is SGHAT and CDR2 is FQNNGV. Here the CDR3 DNA reads TGTGCCAGCAGCACAACTAGCGGGACAGCCTACGAGCAGTACTTC. This codes for CASSTTSGTAYEQYF.

This chain joins TRBV28 and TRBJ2-7; 9 nucleotides line up with TRBD1. The CDR3 is 16 amino acids. Germline CDR1 and CDR2: MDHEN and SYDVKM. J gave up 3 bases and V 4 bases, and 10 bases lay outside the gene matches. The CDR3 DNA sequence: TGTGCCAGCAGTTCCCCCGGGACAGGGAGGGGCTACGAGCAGTACTTC. It yields the protein CASSSPGTGRGYEQYF.

The chain carries TRBV27 and TRBJ2-5; D could derive from TRBD1 or TRBD2 (5 bases each). CDR1 MNHEY and CDR2 SMNVEV come from the germline V gene (reference sequence). CDR3 length: 13 amino acids. Trimming left V 6 bases short and J 5 bases short, with 13 bases between. The CDR3 DNA sequence: TGTGCCAGCAGCCAGAGCCGGGGCGAGACCCAGTACTTC. It translates to CASSQSRGETQYF.

The chain has TRBV30 and TRBJ2-2, with D possibly matching TRBD1 (6 bases). Deletions cut 3 bases from V and 1 base from J, with 15 bases between. This CDR3 is 16 amino acids long. Germline lookup yields CDR1 GTSNPN and CDR2 SVGIG (reference sequence). Written as DNA, the CDR3 is TGTGCCTGGAGAGGAGCCGGGACATTGAACACCGGGGAGCTGTTTTTT. The encoded protein is CAWRGAGTLNTGELFF.

This rearrangement joins TRBV4-1 to TRBJ2-7; 9 bases match TRBD1. The germline V gene encodes CDR1 MGHRA and CDR2 YSYEKL. Unmatched junction bases numbered 17, after V lost 0 bases and J lost 5 bases. The CDR3 is made up of 19 amino acids. CDR3 sequence reads: CASSQEGGGGTGKRDEQYF. For the CDR3, the DNA is TGCGCCAGCAGCCAAGAAGGGGGAGGAGGGACAGGGAAAAGGGACGAGCAGTACTTC.

This clone was found a few times. The V gene is TRBV30, the J gene TRBJ1-1, with D tentatively TRBD1 (6 bases). The CDR3 length is 13 residues. Trimming stripped 4 bases from V and 4 bases from J, with 13 bases between. The germline V gene encodes CDR1 GTSNPN and CDR2 SVGIG (reference sequence). CDR3 coding DNA: TGTGCCTGGACTGTAGGGGGTCTCACTGAAGCTTTCTTT. It yields the protein CAWTVGGLTEAFF. The full variable domain, with the rest looked up from reference TRBV30 and TRBJ1-1, is SQTIHQWPATLVQPVGSPLSLECTVEGTSNPNLYWYRQAAGRGLQLLFYSVGIGQISSEVPQNLSASRPQDRQFILSSKKLLLSDSGFYLCAWTVGGLTEAFFGQGTRLTVV.

This sequence joins TRBV27 and TRBJ1-5; D not resolved. V was pared by 8 bases and J by 5 bases, with 16 bases between. The CDR3 spans 14 residues. The germline V gene has CDR1 MNHEY and CDR2 SMNVEV (reference sequence). CDR3 sequence reads: CASSAGVGYQPQHF. CDR3 nucleotide sequence: TGTGCCAGCTCCGCCGGGGTGGGGTATCAGCCCCAGCATTTT.

The V and J genes are TRBV6-4 and TRBJ1-4; D may be TRBD1 (6 bases). Trimming cost V 2 bases and J 5 bases, with 6 bases left between them. Germline lookup yields CDR1 MRHNA and CDR2 SNTAGT. This CDR3 has 13 residues. CDR3 in DNA: TGTGCCAGCAGTGACACAGGGAATGAAAAACTGTTTTTT. This codes for CASSDTGNEKLFF.

The chain uses TRBV11-3 and TRBJ2-5, with D possibly being TRBD2 (6 bases). The J call is in doubt because the DNA end fits TRBJ2-7 better. This CDR3 has 16 residues. Germline-derived CDR1 and CDR2 are SGHNT and YENEEA. The CDR3 DNA follows: TGTGCCAGCAGGTCCGGGGGACCGGACGTATCCTACGAGCAGTACTTC. Protein product: CASRSGGPDVSYEQYF.

This clone was picked up one time. The chain has TRBV5-4 and TRBJ2-7; D gene ambiguous. The CDR3 length is 12 residues. Germline V gene data show CDR1 as SGHNT and CDR2 as YYREEE (reference sequence). Trimming removed 3 bases from V and 0 bases from J, with 4 bases in between. The CDR3: CASSSSSYEQYF. DNA for the CDR3: TGTGCCAGCAGCTCTTCCTCCTACGAGCAGTACTTC. Complete variable domain (other parts from reference TRBV5-4 and TRBJ2-7): ETGVTQSPTHLIKTRGQQVTLRCSSQSGHNTVSWYQQALGQGPQFIFQYYREEENGRGNFPPRFSGLQFPNYSSELNVNALELDDSALYLCASSSSSYEQYFGPGTRLTVT.

Concerning this clone itself: Its ends do not fully match the called genes, so a read error is possible. V gene TRBV25-1 combines with J gene TRBJ1-5; 7 nucleotides line up with TRBD1. Germline CDR1 MGHDK, CDR2 SYGVNS. The CDR3 spans 16 residues. The chain's CDR3 is CASSEWGGDSNQPRHF. CDR3 sequence (DNA): TGTGCCAGCAGTGAATGGGGTGGGGACAGCAATCAGCCCCGGCATTTT.

Worth noting for this clone: The same CDR3 can be traced to other DNA sequences in this sample. The chain couples TRBV6-5 to TRBJ1-2, with D possibly being TRBD1 (6 bases). V was shortened by 8 bases and J by 8 bases, with 15 bases between the two germline ends. The CDR3 spans 12 residues. Germline CDR1 MNHEY, CDR2 SVGAGI. The CDR3 DNA reads as TGTGCCAGCTTCGGGGGGGCTCGGGGCTACACCTTC. It yields the protein CASFGGARGYTF.

The V and J genes are TRBV27 and TRBJ2-5; D is perhaps TRBD2 (5 bases). This CDR3 region has 13 residues. Looked up from germline, CDR1 is MNHEY and CDR2 is SMNVEV (reference sequence). V shed 3 bases and J shed 11 bases, with 16 bases lying between them. CDR3 residues: CASSFRLHGEQYF. The CDR3 region has the DNA TGTGCCAGCAGTTTTAGACTCCACGGGGAGCAGTACTTC.

J is TRBJ2-2 and V is TRBV5-1; no clear D. The CDR3 is 14 amino acids. The germline V gene encodes CDR1 SGHRS and CDR2 YFSETQ. V was shortened by 4 bases and J by 3 bases, with 10 bases between the two germline ends. The CDR3 is CASSINLYTGELFF. The CDR3 DNA sequence: TGCGCCAGCAGCATTAACCTTTACACCGGGGAGCTGTTTTTT.

This chain links TRBV30 with TRBJ1-1; TRBD1 might be the D (5 bases). The CDR3 covers 13 residues. Germline CDR1 and CDR2: GTSNPN and SVGIG (reference sequence). V lost 5 bases and J 0 bases, leaving 10 bases between the germline ends. CDR3 region: CAWGRQMNTEAFF. The CDR3 DNA reads as TGTGCCTGGGGTCGACAGATGAACACTGAAGCTTTCTTT.

The chain carries TRBV6-5 and TRBJ1-2, with D tentatively TRBD1 (5 bases). Germline V gene lookup returns CDR1 MNHEY and CDR2 SVGAGI. This CDR3 has 13 residues. V lost 5 bases to trimming and J lost 2 bases, with 9 bases between them. The CDR3 DNA reads as TGTGCCAGCAGTGATGCAGGGAACTATGGCTACACCTTC. This sequence encodes CASSDAGNYGYTF.

There are a few counts of this clone. This probably arose from a read error, given a far larger clone one base away. V and J are TRBV5-1 and TRBJ2-6; D gene ambiguous. Trimming removed 0 bases at V and 1 base at J, with 11 bases between. CDR1 and CDR2 from the germline V gene are SGHRS and YFSETQ. The CDR3 has 17 amino acids. The CDR3 spells CASSLAYAQSGANVLTF. For the CDR3, the DNA is TGCGCCAGCAGCTTGGCCTACGCCCAGTCTGGGGCCAACGTCCTGACTTTC.

The genes are TRBV6-4 and TRBJ2-2; TRBD2 agrees at 8 bases. From germline, CDR1 is MRHNA and CDR2 SNTAGT. The V and J ends lost 6 bases and 4 bases, in that order; junction bases with no gene match: 10. There are 16 residues in the CDR3. The CDR3 here is CASSARAGAGTGELFF. The CDR3 nucleotides read TGTGCCAGCAGCGCCCGAGCGGGGGCGGGCACCGGGGAGCTGTTTTTT.

The V call is TRBV6-6, the J call TRBJ2-2; no clear D gene. Looked up from germline, CDR1 is MNHNY and CDR2 is SVGAGI (reference sequence). Trimming removed 0 bases at V and 2 bases at J, with 10 bases between. This CDR3 comprises 16 residues. The CDR3 reads CASSYSNSINTGELFF. CDR3 DNA: TGTGCCAGCAGTTACTCGAACAGCATCAACACCGGGGAGCTGTTTTTT.

The rearrangement uses TRBV10-1 and TRBJ2-3; 10 nucleotides agree with TRBD2. V shed 2 bases, J shed 6 bases, and the junction held 8 bases outside the gene matches. CDR1 WNHNN and CDR2 SYGVQD come from the germline V gene (reference sequence). This CDR3 region has 16 residues. The CDR3 DNA reads TGCGCCAGCAGTGAGATTCGCAGCGGGAGGGCCGATACGCAGTATTTT. Translation: CASSEIRSGRADTQYF.